One sample yielded the 31 T cell receptor beta chains listed below, sequenced in a study of T cells in women clearing cervical HPV infection. The repertoire was sequenced with immunoSEQ multiplex PCR; TCRdb's copy has only in-frame clones and lacks some. The sample's table shows tens of thousands of clones. Material: blood buffy coat. The source of these receptors is a woman between 18 and 69 years old with a cervical HPV16 infection that either progressed to CIN3+ or cleared (not recorded which).

To note about this clone: The read finishes 3 residues shy of the CDR3 end, and the germline J gene is used to complete it. This chain uses TRBV7-6 with TRBJ1-1, with 7 bases fitting TRBD1. J was trimmed by 0 bases and V by 5 bases; bases with no gene match: 6. CDR1 and CDR2 from the germline V gene are SGHVS and FNYEAQ. CDR3 length: 15 residues. The sequenced part of the CDR3 DNA is TGTGCCAGCAGCCCAACGACAGGGCTGAACACTGAA. Its translation is CASSPTTGLNTE. The whole CDR3 region reads CASSPTTGLNTEAFF. Full variable domain (outside the CDR3, taken from reference TRBV7-6 and TRBJ1-1): GAGVSQSPRYKVTKRGQDVALRCDPISGHVSLYWYRQALGQGPEFLTYFNYEAQQDKSGLPNDRFSAERPEGSISTLTIQRTEQRDSAMYRCASSPTTGLNTEAFFGQGTRLTVV.

Notes on this clone: The read finishes 3 residues shy of the CDR3 end, and the germline J gene is used to complete it. The genes are TRBV7-2 and TRBJ2-7; a possible D gene is TRBD1 (6 bases). The V gene lost 0 bases and the J gene lost 1 base, with 13 bases spanning the gap. The CDR3 consists of 16 residues. Per germline, CDR1 SGHTA and CDR2 FQGNSA. The CDR3 bases that were read are TGTGCCAGCAGCTTAGCGTTTGACAGGAAATCCTACGAG. Its protein is CASSLAFDRKSYE. The CDR3, in full, reads CASSLAFDRKSYEQYF.

About this clone itself: The read falls 3 residues short of the CDR3 end, and the missing part is taken from the germline J gene. The rearrangement joins TRBV20-1 to TRBJ1-6, with D possibly TRBD1 on 6 matching bases. There are 14 residues in the CDR3. V shed 3 bases and J shed 7 bases, with 13 bases lying between them. Germline CDR1 is DFQATT and CDR2 is SNEGSKA (reference sequence). CDR3 DNA (partial): TGCAGTGCTAGGACAGGATTCGACAATTCACCC. This encodes CSARTGFDNSP. The full CDR3 sequence reads CSARTGFDNSPLHF.

Comment on this clone: The read ends 3 residues before the CDR3 terminus; that terminus is restored from the germline J gene. The chain couples TRBV20-1 to TRBJ2-7; 7 bases align to TRBD2. Germline CDR1 is DFQATT and CDR2 is SNEGSKA (reference sequence). This CDR3 has 13 amino acids. V lost 6 bases and J lost 3; bases outside the gene matches: 8. The sequenced part of the CDR3 DNA is TGCAGTGCCGAGGAGGTAGCGGGCTACGAG. Amino acids: CSAEEVAGYE. The entire CDR3 protein is CSAEEVAGYEQYF.

In regard to this clone: The CDR3 extends 3 residues past the end of the read, so its final part is completed from the germline J gene. V usage is TRBV7-9 and J usage is TRBJ1-2; 9 nucleotides align to TRBD1. With V trimmed by 2 bases and J by 7 bases, 8 bases remained unmatched. Germline values: CDR1 SEHNR, CDR2 FQNEAQ (reference sequence). The CDR3 contains 15 residues. Incomplete CDR3 DNA: TGTGCCAGCAGCTTAACGGGACAGGGAGTGGGTGGC. Translating it yields CASSLTGQGVGG. In full, the CDR3 reads CASSLTGQGVGGYTF.

As for this clone: The read gets to within 3 residues of the CDR3 end, and the germline J gene fills in the rest. The chain couples TRBV5-1 to TRBJ2-1; 10 positions match TRBD1. The V gene end was trimmed by 0 bases and the J gene end by 4 bases; junction bases not matched to a gene: 1. CDR1 is SGHRS and CDR2 is YFSETQ in the germline V gene. CDR3 length equals 15 residues. CDR3 in amino acids: CASSLGQGAYNEQFF. CDR3 DNA (partial): TGCGCCAGCAGCTTGGGACAGGGGGCTTACAATGAG.

As concerns this clone: The CDR3 extends 3 residues past the end of the read, so its final part is completed from the germline J gene. V gene TRBV20-1 combines with J gene TRBJ2-4, with D perhaps TRBD2 (5 bases). The CDR3 is 13 residues long. The germline gives CDR1 DFQATT, CDR2 SNEGSKA (reference sequence). V was pared by 8 bases and J by 0 bases, with 11 bases between. The CDR3 bases that were read are TGCAGTCTGCGCAGCGGAGCCAAAAACATT. Translating gives CSLRSGAKNI. The entire CDR3 protein reads CSLRSGAKNIQYF.

Note on this clone: The DNA ends 3 residues before the CDR3 does, and the rest of the CDR3 is filled in from the germline J gene. This sequence joins TRBV5-4 and TRBJ2-5; 7 bases match TRBD1. V lost 4 bases to trimming and J lost 5 bases; unmatched junction nucleotides: 11. CDR1 is SGHNT, CDR2 YYREEE, per germline (reference sequence). The CDR3 spans 15 residues. CDR3 residues: CASSPNLGGGETQYF. The sequenced CDR3 bases are TGTGCCAGCAGCCCCAATCTAGGGGGCGGGGAGACC. The variable domain in full, with the rest retrieved from reference TRBV5-4 and TRBJ2-5, is ETGVTQSPTHLIKTRGQQVTLRCSSQSGHNTVSWYQQALGQGPQFIFQYYREEENGRGNFPPRFSGLQFPNYSSELNVNALELDDSALYLCASSPNLGGGETQYFGPGTRLLVL.

With regard to this clone: From the germline J gene comes the end of the CDR3, since the read stops 3 residues before it. The chain carries TRBV5-1 and TRBJ1-1; D is unresolved. This CDR3 comprises 13 residues. Per the germline V gene, CDR1 is SGHRS and CDR2 is YFSETQ. V lost 4 bases and J 0 bases, leaving 7 bases between the germline ends. CDR3 residues: CASSRDMNTEAFF. CDR3 bases read: TGCGCCAGCAGCCGCGACATGAACACTGAA. Variable domain in full (rest from reference TRBV5-1 and TRBJ1-1): KAGVTQTPRYLIKTRGQQVTLSCSPISGHRSVSWYQQTPGQGLQFLFEYFSETQRNKGNFPGRFSGRQFSNSRSEMNVSTLELGDSALYLCASSRDMNTEAFFGQGTRLTVV.

About this clone: The CDR3 end lies 3 residues beyond the end of the read and is filled in from the germline J gene. V is TRBV27 and J is TRBJ1-5; D perhaps matches TRBD1 (6 bases). V was shortened by 6 bases and J by 4 bases, with 10 bases between the two germline ends. This CDR3 is built from 13 residues. Germline V gene lookup returns CDR1 MNHEY and CDR2 SMNVEV (reference sequence). CDR3 sequence reads: CASRFDRNQPQHF. The sequenced part of the CDR3 DNA is TGTGCCAGCAGATTTGACAGGAATCAGCCC.

Concerning this clone: The read gets to within 3 residues of the CDR3 end, and the germline J gene fills in the rest. The chain recombines TRBV10-1 with TRBJ2-1, with D maybe TRBD1 (5 bases). The CDR3 contains 15 residues. Per germline, CDR1 WNHNN and CDR2 SYGVQD (reference sequence). With 5 bases removed from V and 5 bases from J, the gap between germline ends came to 16 bases. The DNA read from the CDR3 is TGCGCCAGCAGTAATTCTCTAGGGGTCAACAATGAG. It encodes CASSNSLGVNNE. From start to end, the CDR3 is CASSNSLGVNNEQFF.

Comment on this clone: The CDR3 end lies 3 residues beyond the end of the read and is filled in from the germline J gene. The chain joins TRBV5-1 to TRBJ1-1; D might be TRBD1 (6 bases). Trimming took 5 bases from V and 2 from J, leaving 10 bases between them. Germline V gene lookup returns CDR1 SGHRS and CDR2 YFSETQ. The CDR3 consists of 13 residues. CDR3: CASRRDTNTEAFF. The CDR3 DNA, read in part, is TGCGCCAGCAGACGGGACACTAACACTGAA. Together with reference TRBV5-1 and TRBJ1-1, the CDR3 gives the full variable domain: KAGVTQTPRYLIKTRGQQVTLSCSPISGHRSVSWYQQTPGQGLQFLFEYFSETQRNKGNFPGRFSGRQFSNSRSEMNVSTLELGDSALYLCASRRDTNTEAFFGQGTRLTVV.

Comment on this clone: The read terminates 3 residues before the CDR3 end, so the remaining end is supplied by the germline J gene. The chain links TRBV7-2 to TRBJ1-2; TRBD1 agrees at 8 bases. Germline assignment: CDR1 SGHTA and CDR2 FQGNSA. This CDR3 comprises 13 residues. The chain's CDR3 is CASSQIDRDRYTF. CDR3 bases read: TGTGCCAGCAGCCAAATCGACCGGGACAGG.

As to this clone: The read falls 3 residues short of the CDR3 end, and the missing part is taken from the germline J gene. This chain connects TRBV7-9 to TRBJ2-5, with 7 bases that match TRBD1. The V segment lost 9 bases and the J segment 2 bases; nucleotides outside the gene matches: 3. The CDR3 has 12 amino acids. The germline V gene has CDR1 SEHNR and CDR2 FQNEAQ (reference sequence). CDR3 loop: CASDRDQETQYF. The covered CDR3 bases are TGTGCCAGTGACAGGGATCAAGAGACC.

As concerns this clone: The CDR3 extends 3 residues past the end of the read, so its final part is completed from the germline J gene. V and J are TRBV5-6 and TRBJ2-1; 8 nucleotides match TRBD2. This CDR3 is 14 amino acids long. Per the germline V gene, CDR1 is SGHDT and CDR2 is YYEEEE. With 6 bases clipped from V and 4 bases from J, the junction kept 6 bases outside the gene matches. The covered CDR3 bases are TGTGCCAGCATCGGACTAGCCTCGTACAATGAG. Translated, it gives CASIGLASYNE. The whole CDR3 protein is CASIGLASYNEQFF.

In regard to this clone: Coverage ceases 3 residues before the CDR3 finishes, and the germline J gene fills in the end. The chain joins TRBV27 to TRBJ2-5; D not certain. Trimming took 1 base from V and 5 from J, leaving 8 bases between them. The CDR3 runs to 13 residues. The germline CDR1 and CDR2 sequences are MNHEY and SMNVEV (reference sequence). The part of the CDR3 DNA that was read is TGTGCCAGCAGTTTATACGGTTATGAGACC. Amino acid sequence: CASSLYGYET. The entire CDR3 reads CASSLYGYETQYF.

As regards this clone: Read sequence stops 3 residues before the CDR3 end, and the germline J gene provides the missing end. The J gene is TRBJ2-1, the V gene TRBV3-1 (or the pseudogene TRBV3-2), with a possible D match to TRBD2 (5 bases). This CDR3 is built from 15 residues. In germline, CDR1 is LGHDT, CDR2 YNNKEL (reference sequence). Deletions cut 1 base from V and 7 bases from J, with 14 bases between. The CDR3 spells CASSQGNPSGNEQFF. CDR3 DNA (partial): TGTGCCAGCAGCCAAGGTAACCCTTCGGGGAATGAG.

On this clone itself: Read coverage stops 3 residues before the CDR3 terminus; the germline J gene supplies the remainder. Other DNA variants within this sample encode the same CDR3. The V and J genes are TRBV30 and TRBJ1-3; TRBD1 agrees at 8 bases. V lost 3 bases and J lost 3; bases outside the gene matches: 7. CDR3 length: 15 residues. The V gene's germline CDR1 is GTSNPN and CDR2 SVGIG (reference sequence). CDR3 region: CAWSSGGAGGNTIYF. The covered CDR3 bases are TGTGCCTGGAGCTCAGGGGGCGCGGGTGGAAACACC.

Details on this clone: The junction differs from germline at one of its ends, possibly a read error. The read terminates 3 residues ahead of where the CDR3 ends, so the germline J gene completes it. The same CDR3 also results from other DNA sequences found in this sample. The rearrangement links TRBV19 to TRBJ1-3; 7 bases line up with TRBD1. The CDR3 runs 14 residues. The germline V gene encodes CDR1 LNHDA and CDR2 SQIVND (reference sequence). CDR3 sequence: CASRKDRIGNTIYF. CDR3 DNA (partial): TGTGCCAGTAGGAAGGACAGGATTGGAAACACG.

CDR3 region: CASSGGVGVDYGYTF. The CDR3 bases that were read are TGTGCCAGCAGTGGGGGGGTAGGGGTCGACTATGGC. The J gene is TRBJ1-2, the V gene TRBV6-1, with D possibly TRBD1 on 5 matching bases. The read ends 3 residues before the CDR3 terminus; that terminus is restored from the germline J gene. CDR1 and CDR2 from the germline V gene are MNHNS and SASEGT. The CDR3 sequence is 15 residues long. Between the trimmed V and J ends, which lost 4 bases and 3 bases, there was a span of 15 bases.

Of note for this clone: The read stops 3 residues short of the end of the CDR3; the missing end is completed from the germline J gene. The V gene is TRBV7-9, the J gene TRBJ1-6, with D unresolved. CDR3 length: 14 amino acids. Germline V gene sequence: CDR1 SEHNR, CDR2 FQNEAQ (reference sequence). Trimming took off 7 bases at V and 5 bases at J, with 12 bases between the two ends. The chain's CDR3 is CASTNGVNNSPLHF. The part of the CDR3 DNA that was read is TGTGCCAGCACCAACGGGGTTAATAATTCACCC.

The part of the CDR3 DNA that was read is TGTGCCAGCAGCTTAGCCCATTCAGATACG. This sequence encodes CASSLAHSDT. The complete CDR3 sequence is CASSLAHSDTQYF. The V call is TRBV7-2, the J call TRBJ2-3, with D uncertain. The CDR3 goes on 3 residues after the read ends, and that part is filled in from the germline J gene. CDR3 length: 13 residues. Germline V lookup: CDR1 SGHTA, CDR2 FQGNSA. V gave up 0 bases and J gave up 4 bases, with 5 bases separating them.

The CDR3 spells CASSSYTLVQHEQFF. The sequenced CDR3 bases are TGTGCCAGCAGCTCCTACACGCTAGTTCAACATGAG. The rearrangement joins TRBV5-6 to TRBJ2-1; D remains ambiguous. The read halts 3 residues ahead of the CDR3 end, with the missing end drawn from the germline J gene. V was shortened by 3 bases and J by 8 bases, with 18 bases between the two germline ends. The CDR3 covers 15 residues. Germline V lookup: CDR1 SGHDT, CDR2 YYEEEE.

As concerns this clone: The CDR3 extends 3 residues past the end of the read, so its final part is completed from the germline J gene. The rearrangement uses TRBV28 and TRBJ2-7; D is possibly TRBD1 (6 bases). This CDR3 comprises 16 residues. V shed 3 bases and J shed 3 bases, with 18 bases lying between them. CDR1 MDHEN and CDR2 SYDVKM come from the germline V gene. Partial CDR3 DNA: TGTGCCAGCAGTTTTTTCGTTTCCGGGACATACTACGAG. It encodes CASSFFVSGTYYE. The entire CDR3 reads CASSFFVSGTYYEQYF. The complete variable domain, with remaining parts taken from reference TRBV28 and TRBJ2-7, reads DVKVTQSSRYLVKRTGEKVFLECVQDMDHENMFWYRQDPGLGLRLIYFSYDVKMKEKGDIPEGYSVSREKKERFSLILESASTNQTSMYLCASSFFVSGTYYEQYFGPGTRLTVT.

Notes on this clone: The CDR3 goes on 3 residues after the read ends, and that part is filled in from the germline J gene. V is TRBV19 and J is TRBJ2-7, with 10 bases aligning to TRBD1. V shed 5 bases and J 3 bases; nucleotides not matched to a gene: 4. The CDR3 contains 14 residues. CDR1 LNHDA and CDR2 SQIVND come from the germline V gene (reference sequence). CDR3 bases read: TGTGCCAGTAGTGCGACAGGGGGCAGCTACGAG. Translated: CASSATGGSYE. The entire CDR3 sequence reads CASSATGGSYEQYF.

In regard to this clone: Read coverage stops 3 residues before the CDR3 terminus; the germline J gene supplies the remainder. This chain uses TRBV7-3 with TRBJ2-1; 12 bases line up with TRBD2. The germline CDR1 and CDR2 sequences are SGHTA and FQGTGA. There are 16 residues in the CDR3. Trimming cost V 2 bases and J 8 bases; bases outside gene matches: 7. Partial CDR3 DNA: TGTGCCAGCAGCTTAGGGCTAGCGGGGGGGCATCATGAG. Translated, it gives CASSLGLAGGHHE. The complete CDR3 sequence is CASSLGLAGGHHEQFF.

A note on this clone: Read data end 3 residues before the CDR3 end; the end is taken from the germline J gene. The chain combines TRBV11-3 with TRBJ1-1; D gene ambiguous. The CDR3 consists of 13 residues. Germline V gene sequence: CDR1 SGHNT, CDR2 YENEEA. Trimming took off 8 bases at V and 0 bases at J, with 10 bases between the two ends. The covered CDR3 bases are TGTGCCAGCCGACCCAGGATGAACACTGAA. Its protein is CASRPRMNTE. In full, the CDR3 is CASRPRMNTEAFF.

This clone is called medium-sized based on its frequency. The read ends 3 residues early relative to the CDR3; the germline J gene fills the gap. The rearrangement links TRBV7-1 to TRBJ2-1; 13 bases align to TRBD2. TRBV7-1 is treated as an ORF (open reading frame) with a function not yet certain. The CDR3 consists of 21 residues. J lost 3 bases, V lost 3 bases, and 17 bases had no gene match. CDR3 DNA, as far as it was read: TGTGCCAGCAGCTCGAAGAGGGGAGGACTAGCGGGAGAAGGTTTCTACAATGAG. Translation gives CASSSKRGGLAGEGFYNE. The full CDR3 sequence reads CASSSKRGGLAGEGFYNEQFF.

As to this clone: The read halts 3 residues ahead of the CDR3 end, with the missing end drawn from the germline J gene. The chain links TRBV15 to TRBJ1-5; no definite D call. The CDR3 loop spans 15 amino acids. V was cut by 0 bases and J by 5 bases, with 11 bases left in between. Germline V gives CDR1 LNHNV, CDR2 YYDKDF (reference sequence). This CDR3 reads CATSRDKRAYQPQHF. Partial CDR3 DNA: TGTGCCACCAGCAGAGATAAAAGGGCTTATCAGCCC.

On this clone itself: Read sequence stops 3 residues before the CDR3 end, and the germline J gene provides the missing end. The chain joins TRBV7-3 to TRBJ2-5; TRBD2 agrees at 8 bases. Germline V lookup: CDR1 SGHTA, CDR2 FQGTGA. V shed 4 bases, J shed 5 bases, and the junction held 6 bases outside the gene matches. The CDR3 has 14 amino acids. CDR3: CASSSGLVGETQYF. The sequenced part of the CDR3 DNA is TGTGCCAGCAGCTCGGGACTAGTGGGGGAGACC.

About this clone itself: The CDR3 end falls 3 residues outside the read, so it is completed with the germline J gene. This chain links TRBV6-4 with TRBJ1-2, with 10 bases lining up with TRBD1. CDR1 and CDR2 (germline): MRHNA, SNTAGT. The CDR3 is 16 amino acids. Germline trimming cut 2 bases from V and 7 bases from J; bases unmatched to any gene: 10. Here the CDR3 reads CASSDVPGQGIGGYTF. CDR3 bases read: TGTGCCAGCAGTGACGTCCCGGGACAGGGGATTGGTGGC.